This TCR beta chain was captured in a study of PD-1 blockade in classical Hodgkin lymphoma. Method: immunoSEQ multiplex PCR; TCRdb's copy keeps in-frame clones and lacks some. The sample holds about 97,000 clones, over 80% seen once. In this sample, this clone turned up a few times. Germline V lookup: CDR1 SGHTA, CDR2 FQGNSA. The V end was cut by 2 bases, the J end by 1 base, with 9 bases between. This CDR3 region has 14 residues. No patient escaped relapse after autologous stem cell transplantation, and brentuximab vedotin exposure varied. This receptor was identified in a human donor with classical Hodgkin lymphoma. The J gene is TRBJ2-7, the V gene TRBV7-2; D is possibly TRBD1 (5 bases). The input for sequencing was peripheral blood mononuclear cells (PBMCs), taken at baseline. The CDR3 here is CASSLYRRSYEQYF. The CDR3 DNA is TGTGCCAGCAGCTTATACAGGAGATCCTACGAGCAGTACTTC.